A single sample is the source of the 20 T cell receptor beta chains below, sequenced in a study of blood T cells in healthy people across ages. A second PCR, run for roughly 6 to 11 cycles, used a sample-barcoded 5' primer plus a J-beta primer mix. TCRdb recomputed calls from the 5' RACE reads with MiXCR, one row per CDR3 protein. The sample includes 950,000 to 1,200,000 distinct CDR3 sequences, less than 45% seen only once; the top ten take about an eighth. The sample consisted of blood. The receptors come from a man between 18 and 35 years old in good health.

CDR3 sequence reads: CASSTLASGATYNEQFF. The CDR3 DNA reads TGTGCCAGCAGCACCCTGGCATCAGGAGCAACCTACAATGAGCAGTTCTTC. The chain uses TRBV27 and TRBJ2-1; D is ambiguous. Per germline, CDR1 MNHEY and CDR2 SMNVEV (reference sequence). Trimming left V 6 bases short and J 2 bases short, with 20 bases between. The CDR3 extends over 17 amino acids.

In DNA form, the CDR3 reads TGTGCCAGCAGTGAAAGGGGTCTCAATCAACGACACTATGGCTACACCTTC. The encoded protein is CASSERGLNQRHYGYTF. The chain combines TRBV2 with TRBJ1-2, with D possibly matching TRBD1 (5 bases). The CDR3 is 17 amino acids. Germline V gene sequence: CDR1 SNHLY, CDR2 FYNNEI. V lost 2 bases to trimming and J lost 3 bases, with 19 bases between them.

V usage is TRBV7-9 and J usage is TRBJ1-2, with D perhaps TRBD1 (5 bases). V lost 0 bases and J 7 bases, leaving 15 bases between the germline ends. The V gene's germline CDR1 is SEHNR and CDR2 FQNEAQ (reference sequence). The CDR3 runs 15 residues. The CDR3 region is CASSLARRGSAGYTF. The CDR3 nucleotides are TGTGCCAGCAGCTTAGCGCGTCGGGGGTCGGCTGGCTACACCTTC.

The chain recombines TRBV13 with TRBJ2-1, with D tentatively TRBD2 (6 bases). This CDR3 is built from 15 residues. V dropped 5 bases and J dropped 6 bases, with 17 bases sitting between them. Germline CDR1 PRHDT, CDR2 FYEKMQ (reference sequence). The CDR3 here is CASSPGGAGSNEQFF. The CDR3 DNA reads TGTGCCAGCAGCCCCGGAGGGGCAGGTTCCAATGAGCAGTTCTTC.

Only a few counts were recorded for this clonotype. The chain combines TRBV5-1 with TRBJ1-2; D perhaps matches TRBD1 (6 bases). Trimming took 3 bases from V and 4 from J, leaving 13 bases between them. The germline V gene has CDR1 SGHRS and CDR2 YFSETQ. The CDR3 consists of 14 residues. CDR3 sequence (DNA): TGCGCCAGCAGCTCGCAACAGGGAGGCTATGGCTACACCTTC. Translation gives CASSSQQGGYGYTF.

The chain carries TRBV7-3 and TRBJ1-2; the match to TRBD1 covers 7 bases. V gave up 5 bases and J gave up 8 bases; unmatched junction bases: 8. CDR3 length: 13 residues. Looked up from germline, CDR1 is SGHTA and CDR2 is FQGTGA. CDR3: CASSAGQVEGYTF. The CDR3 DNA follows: TGTGCCAGCAGCGCAGGACAGGTTGAGGGCTACACCTTC. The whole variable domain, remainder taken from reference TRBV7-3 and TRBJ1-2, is GAGVSQTPSNKVTEKGKYVELRCDPISGHTALYWYRQSLGQGPEFLIYFQGTGAADDSGLPNDRFFAVRPEGSVSTLKIQRTERGDSAVYLCASSAGQVEGYTFGSGTRLTVV.

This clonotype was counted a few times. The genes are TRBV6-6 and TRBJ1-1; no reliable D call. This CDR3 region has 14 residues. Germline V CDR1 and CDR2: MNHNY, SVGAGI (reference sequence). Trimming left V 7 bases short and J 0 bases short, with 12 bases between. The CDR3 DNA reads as TGTGCCAGCACGGAGGATACAGTGAACACTGAAGCTTTCTTT. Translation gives CASTEDTVNTEAFF.

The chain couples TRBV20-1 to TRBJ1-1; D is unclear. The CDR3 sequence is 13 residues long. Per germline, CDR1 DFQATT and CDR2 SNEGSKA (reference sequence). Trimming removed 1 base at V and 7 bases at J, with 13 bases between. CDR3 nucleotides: TGCAGTGCTAGAGGACCGGAAGACCATGAAGCTTTCTTT. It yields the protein CSARGPEDHEAFF.

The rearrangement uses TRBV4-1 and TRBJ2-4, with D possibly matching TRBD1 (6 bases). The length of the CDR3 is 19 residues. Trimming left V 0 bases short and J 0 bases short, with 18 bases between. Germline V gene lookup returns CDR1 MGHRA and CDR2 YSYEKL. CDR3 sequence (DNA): TGCGCCAGCAGCCAAGATCTGGGGGCCGAAGCACTAGCCAAAAACATTCAGTACTTC. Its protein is CASSQDLGAEALAKNIQYF.

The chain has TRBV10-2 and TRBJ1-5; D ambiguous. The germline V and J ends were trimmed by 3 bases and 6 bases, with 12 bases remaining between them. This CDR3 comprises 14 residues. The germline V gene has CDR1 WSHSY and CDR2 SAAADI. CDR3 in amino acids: CASSDHLGSQPQHF. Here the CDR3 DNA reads TGCGCCAGCAGTGACCACCTCGGGAGTCAGCCCCAGCATTTT.

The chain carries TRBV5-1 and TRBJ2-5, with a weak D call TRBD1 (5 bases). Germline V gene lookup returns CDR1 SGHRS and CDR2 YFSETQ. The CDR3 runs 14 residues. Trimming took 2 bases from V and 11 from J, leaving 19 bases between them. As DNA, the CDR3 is TGCGCCAGCAGCTTAGGGGATCGTCCAAATGAGCAGTACTTC. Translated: CASSLGDRPNEQYF.

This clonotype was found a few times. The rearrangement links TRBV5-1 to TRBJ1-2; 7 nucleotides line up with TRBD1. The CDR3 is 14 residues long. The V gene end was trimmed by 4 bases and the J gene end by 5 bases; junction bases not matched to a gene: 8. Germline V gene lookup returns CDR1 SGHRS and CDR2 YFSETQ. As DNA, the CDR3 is TGCGCCAGCAGCGGGACACAGGGGACTTATGGCTACACCTTC. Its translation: CASSGTQGTYGYTF.

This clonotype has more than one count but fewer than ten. The CDR3 bases are TGTGCCAGCAGCTCCCCAGTAGCGGGGAGCTCCTACAATGAGCAGTTCTTC. Translated: CASSSPVAGSSYNEQFF. The chain has TRBV7-9 and TRBJ2-1; 8 nucleotides line up with TRBD2. The V and J ends lost 4 bases and 0 bases, in that order; junction bases with no gene match: 8. CDR1 SEHNR and CDR2 FQNEAQ come from the germline V gene (reference sequence). The CDR3 has 17 amino acids.

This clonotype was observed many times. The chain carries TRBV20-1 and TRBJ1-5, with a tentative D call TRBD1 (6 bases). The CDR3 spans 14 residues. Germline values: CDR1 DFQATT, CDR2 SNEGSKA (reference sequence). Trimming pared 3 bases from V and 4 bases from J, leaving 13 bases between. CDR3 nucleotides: TGCAGTGCTAGCGGGACACTGGTAAATCAGCCCCAGCATTTT. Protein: CSASGTLVNQPQHF.

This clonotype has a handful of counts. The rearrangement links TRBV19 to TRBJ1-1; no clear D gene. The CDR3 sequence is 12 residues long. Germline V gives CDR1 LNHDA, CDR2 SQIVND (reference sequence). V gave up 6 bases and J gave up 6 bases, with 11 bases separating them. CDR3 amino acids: CASSSGRAEAFF. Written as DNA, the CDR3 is TGTGCCAGTAGCTCGGGGAGAGCTGAAGCTTTCTTT.

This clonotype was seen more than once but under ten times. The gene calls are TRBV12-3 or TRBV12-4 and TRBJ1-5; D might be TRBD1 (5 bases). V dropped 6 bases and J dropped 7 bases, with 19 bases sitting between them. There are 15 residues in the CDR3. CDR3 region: CASSPTTLGHQPQHF. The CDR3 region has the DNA TGTGCCAGCAGCCCGACTACGTTAGGACACCAGCCCCAGCATTTT.

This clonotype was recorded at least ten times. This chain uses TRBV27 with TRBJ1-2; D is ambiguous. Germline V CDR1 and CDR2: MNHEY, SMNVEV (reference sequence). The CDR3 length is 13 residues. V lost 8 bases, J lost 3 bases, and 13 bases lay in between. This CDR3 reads CASGVGRYYGYTF. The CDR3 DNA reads TGTGCCAGCGGGGTAGGGCGGTACTATGGCTACACCTTC.

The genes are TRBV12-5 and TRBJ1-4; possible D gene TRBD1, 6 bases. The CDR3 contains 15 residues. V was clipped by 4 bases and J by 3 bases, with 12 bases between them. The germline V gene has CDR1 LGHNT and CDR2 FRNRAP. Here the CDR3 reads CASGSGVGSNEKLFF. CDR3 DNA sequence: TGTGCTAGTGGTTCAGGGGTCGGATCTAATGAAAAACTGTTTTTT. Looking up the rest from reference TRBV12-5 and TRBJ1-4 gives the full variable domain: DARVTQTPRHKVTEMGQEVTMRCQPILGHNTVFWYRQTMMQGLELLAYFRNRAPLDDSGMPKDRFSAEMPDATLATLKIQPSEPRDSAVYFCASGSGVGSNEKLFFGSGTQLSVL.

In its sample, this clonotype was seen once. CDR3 protein: CASRGQPLNHEQYF. CDR3 nucleotides: TGTGCCAGCAGGGGACAGCCTCTGAACCACGAGCAGTACTTC. The rearrangement uses TRBV2 and TRBJ2-7, with 7 bases identical to TRBD1. Germline V gene lookup returns CDR1 SNHLY and CDR2 FYNNEI. The CDR3 runs 14 residues. The trim removed 6 bases at V and 5 bases at J, leaving 10 bases unmatched.

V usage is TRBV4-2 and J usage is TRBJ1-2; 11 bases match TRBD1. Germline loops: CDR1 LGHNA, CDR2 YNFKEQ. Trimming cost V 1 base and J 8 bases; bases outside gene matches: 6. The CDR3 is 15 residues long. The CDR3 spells CASSQVGQGAWGYTF. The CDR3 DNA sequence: TGTGCCAGCAGCCAAGTAGGACAGGGGGCATGGGGCTACACCTTC.